This T cell receptor (beta chain) was retrieved from a study of T cell responses to AZD1222 COVID-19 vaccine. The table came from immunoSEQ multiplex PCR; TCRdb's copy has only in-frame clones and leaves some out. The top ten hold approximately 0.52% of the sample, which has about 270,000 clones, 90% to 95% seen once. In germline, CDR1 is MNHEY, CDR2 SMNVEV (reference sequence). V lost 5 bases and J lost 4; bases outside the gene matches: 5. The CDR3 is 13 residues long. The starting material was peripheral blood, obtained 28 days after the second AZD1222 dose. This clonotype originated in an adult who received the AZD1222 COVID-19 vaccine. V is TRBV27 and J is TRBJ2-7; 7 nucleotides agree with TRBD1. In nucleotides, the CDR3 is TGTGCCAGCAGTCCCGGGACAGTATACGAGCAGTACTTC. Protein sequence: CASSPGTVYEQYF.